These 13 T cell receptor beta chains originate from one sample sequenced in a study of T-cell reconstitution after alpha-beta-depleted transplantation in children. Preparation of the TCRbeta library was carried out with unique molecular identifiers. TCRdb re-called the PCR reads with MiXCR, one entry per CDR3 protein. The profile shows some 240,000 distinct CDR3 sequences, approximately 9.9% of them singletons. Specimen: PBMCs from the stem cell graft donor, collected from the stem cell graft. These receptors were collected from a human donor who donated a stem cell graft to a child with SCID.

Ten or more counts support this clonotype. The chain uses TRBV5-1 and TRBJ1-1; D uncertain. V dropped 3 bases and J dropped 1 base, with 13 bases sitting between them. Germline V gene data show CDR1 as SGHRS and CDR2 as YFSETQ. This CDR3 comprises 15 residues. The CDR3 bases are TGCGCCAGCAGCTGGACTACTCCAGGGAACACTGAAGCTTTCTTT. As protein: CASSWTTPGNTEAFF. Using reference TRBV5-1 and TRBJ1-1 for the parts outside the CDR3, the full variable domain is KAGVTQTPRYLIKTRGQQVTLSCSPISGHRSVSWYQQTPGQGLQFLFEYFSETQRNKGNFPGRFSGRQFSNSRSEMNVSTLELGDSALYLCASSWTTPGNTEAFFGQGTRLTVV.

This clonotype was picked up many times. V usage is TRBV4-1 and J usage is TRBJ1-1; D gene ambiguous. V lost 4 bases and J 5 bases, leaving 17 bases between the germline ends. The germline V gene encodes CDR1 MGHRA and CDR2 YSYEKL. The CDR3 consists of 15 residues. In DNA, the CDR3 is TGCGCCAGCAGCCGAAAGGCGGAGGTCGGGACTGAAGCTTTCTTT. Its protein product is CASSRKAEVGTEAFF.

To note about this clonotype: With a much larger clone just one base away, this may be a read error. The chain joins TRBV9 to TRBJ2-7; D could derive from TRBD1 or TRBD2 (6 bases each). Per the germline V gene, CDR1 is SGDLS and CDR2 is YYNGEE. This CDR3 is 14 amino acids long. The CDR3 spells CASSVRRRGAERYF. The CDR3 DNA reads as TGTGCCAGCAGCGTACGTCGTAGGGGGGCCGAGCGGTACTTC.

This clonotype was seen ten or more times. The chain couples TRBV9 to TRBJ1-2; no clear D. The CDR3 contains 14 residues. V lost 4 bases to trimming and J lost 4 bases, with 14 bases between them. From germline, CDR1 is SGDLS and CDR2 YYNGEE. CDR3 nucleotide sequence: TGTGCCAGCAGCCCACACGACGCCGGCTATGGCTACACCTTC. Its protein product is CASSPHDAGYGYTF.

This clonotype was counted at least ten times. The chain has TRBV6-1 and TRBJ2-7; 11 nucleotides match TRBD1. Trimming at V came to 6 bases and at J to 4 bases, leaving 8 bases not matched to a gene. Germline-derived CDR1 and CDR2 are MNHNS and SASEGT. The CDR3 sequence is 15 residues long. In nucleotides, the CDR3 is TGTGCCAGCAGAAAGGACCGGGACAGGGGGTACGAGCAGTACTTC. Amino acids: CASRKDRDRGYEQYF.

This clonotype was recorded at least ten times. This rearrangement joins TRBV6-2 or TRBV6-3 to TRBJ1-5; tentative D call: TRBD1 (5 bases). The CDR3 extends over 17 amino acids. Germline CDR1 reads MNHEY; CDR2 reads SVGEGT. The V end lost 0 bases, the J end lost 1 base, and 13 bases lay between the germline ends. CDR3 amino acids: CASSYSFQGRSNQPQHF. DNA of the CDR3: TGTGCCAGCAGTTACTCTTTCCAGGGTCGGAGCAATCAGCCCCAGCATTTT.

This clonotype was observed at least ten times. The rearrangement uses TRBV5-6 and TRBJ1-1; 8 bases are a match to TRBD1. CDR1 is SGHDT, CDR2 YYEEEE, per germline. The CDR3 sequence is 16 residues long. V gave up 5 bases and J gave up 4 bases; unmatched junction bases: 13. The CDR3 protein is CASSSTGEALVTEAFF. CDR3 coding DNA: TGTGCCAGCAGTTCGACAGGGGAGGCATTGGTCACTGAAGCTTTCTTT.

In this sample, this clonotype turned up many times. The chain couples TRBV2 to TRBJ1-5; tentatively, D is TRBD1 (6 bases). Trimming pared 7 bases from V and 6 bases from J, leaving 25 bases between. Germline CDR1 SNHLY, CDR2 FYNNEI. CDR3 length: 17 amino acids. The CDR3 here is CASTEGGHPLRSQPQHF. The CDR3 DNA reads as TGTGCCAGCACCGAGGGGGGCCACCCCCTGAGGAGTCAGCCCCAGCATTTT.

The table lists this clonotype with many counts. The chain has TRBV5-1 and TRBJ2-5; 7 nucleotides line up with TRBD1. Germline CDR1 SGHRS, CDR2 YFSETQ. V shed 0 bases, J shed 2 bases, and the junction held 4 bases outside the gene matches. This CDR3 region has 15 residues. This chain's CDR3 is CASSLVPGQQETQYF. The CDR3 coding sequence is TGCGCCAGCAGCTTGGTTCCGGGACAGCAAGAGACCCAGTACTTC.

About this clonotype itself: A much larger clone sits a single nucleotide away, making a read error possible. The chain links TRBV5-1 to TRBJ2-5; 11 nucleotides line up with TRBD2. From germline, CDR1 is SGHRS and CDR2 YFSETQ. CDR3 length equals 15 residues. V shed 5 bases, J shed 8 bases, and the junction held 11 bases outside the gene matches. The CDR3 DNA is TGCGCCAGCAGACTCCGTAGCGGGGGGGCGGACACCCAGTACTTC. Amino acids: CASRLRSGGADTQYF. Variable domain in full (rest from reference TRBV5-1 and TRBJ2-5): KAGVTQTPRYLIKTRGQQVTLSCSPISGHRSVSWYQQTPGQGLQFLFEYFSETQRNKGNFPGRFSGRQFSNSRSEMNVSTLELGDSALYLCASRLRSGGADTQYFGPGTRLLVL.

Many counts were recorded for this clonotype. V gene TRBV6-1 combines with J gene TRBJ2-7; 13 positions agree with TRBD2. V dropped 4 bases and J dropped 1; count of bases not matched to a gene: 7. This CDR3 spans 17 amino acids. The germline gives CDR1 MNHNS, CDR2 SASEGT. CDR3 amino acids: CASSVGLAGAMSYEQYF. CDR3 nucleotides: TGTGCCAGCAGTGTAGGACTAGCGGGGGCGATGTCCTACGAGCAGTACTTC.

There are a few counts of this clonotype. The chain carries TRBV29-1 and TRBJ1-1; 10 bases align to TRBD1. With 7 bases clipped from V and 4 bases from J, the junction kept 6 bases outside the gene matches. The CDR3 has 13 amino acids. In germline, CDR1 is SQVTM, CDR2 ANQGSEA. CDR3 nucleotides: TGCAGCGCCGACAGGGGGCGAAGCACTGAAGCTTTCTTT. Translation gives CSADRGRSTEAFF.

This clonotype was detected many times. The rearrangement links TRBV4-1 to TRBJ1-2, with TRBD1 matching 7 bases. Trimming took 1 base from V and 8 from J; bases not matched to a gene: 10. The CDR3 is 15 residues long. Germline V gene data show CDR1 as MGHRA and CDR2 as YSYEKL. The CDR3 DNA sequence: TGCGCCAGCAGCCAAGTCGGCGGGACAGCGGACGGCTACACCTTC. Protein sequence: CASSQVGGTADGYTF.